Following are 28 T cell receptor beta chains from one sample sequenced in a study of T cell responses to AZD1222 COVID-19 vaccine. Sequencing was performed with immunoSEQ multiplex PCR; in TCRdb, only in-frame clones are kept and a portion is missing. The sample shows some 150,000 clones, about 90% of them seen only once. This material consisted of peripheral blood, taken on day 0 of AZD1222 vaccination. The source of these receptors is an adult in good health.

The J gene is TRBJ2-7, the V gene TRBV3-1 (or the pseudogene TRBV3-2); the match to TRBD2 covers 7 bases. The germline CDR1 and CDR2 sequences are LGHDT and YNNKEL (reference sequence). The V and J ends lost 4 bases and 7 bases, in that order; junction bases with no gene match: 10. This CDR3 contains 14 residues. Written as DNA, the CDR3 is TGTGCCAGCAGCCCAAGCGGGGCTCCGAGGGAGCAGTACTTC. Translating it yields CASSPSGAPREQYF.

The genes are TRBV11-2 and TRBJ1-6, with D uncertain. The V end lost 1 base, the J end lost 11 bases, and 6 bases lay between the germline ends. This CDR3 has 12 amino acids. Germline-derived CDR1 and CDR2 are SGHAT and FQNNGV. DNA of the CDR3: TGTGCCAGCAGCTTAGCAGCAGCACCCCTCCACTTT. Translated: CASSLAAAPLHF. The variable domain in full, completed from reference TRBV11-2 and TRBJ1-6, reads EAGVAQSPRYKIIEKRQSVAFWCNPISGHATLYWYQQILGQGPKLLIQFQNNGVVDDSQLPKDRFSAERLKGVDSTLKIQPAKLEDSAVYLCASSLAAAPLHFGNGTRLTVT.

J is TRBJ2-5 and V is TRBV27, with 7 bases lining up with TRBD1. This CDR3 spans 14 amino acids. The V and J ends lost 5 bases and 5 bases, in that order; junction bases with no gene match: 8. Germline lookup yields CDR1 MNHEY and CDR2 SMNVEV (reference sequence). Here the CDR3 reads CASSTRQGSETQYF. CDR3 DNA: TGTGCCAGCAGTACAAGACAGGGTAGTGAGACCCAGTACTTC.

This sequence joins TRBV15 and TRBJ2-1; no firm D call. The V and J ends lost 3 bases and 4 bases respectively, with 10 bases between them. Germline-derived CDR1 and CDR2 are LNHNV and YYDKDF (reference sequence). The CDR3 spans 14 residues. The CDR3 DNA reads TGTGCCACCAGCAGTAGTGGTCCGTACAATGAGCAGTTCTTC. Amino acid sequence: CATSSSGPYNEQFF.

This clone appeared a few times. The chain recombines TRBV5-8 with TRBJ2-3; D is perhaps TRBD1 or TRBD2 (5 bases each). Germline V gives CDR1 SGHTS, CDR2 YDEGEE. The CDR3 covers 14 residues. V lost 8 bases and J 7 bases, leaving 20 bases between the germline ends. The CDR3 protein is CASNRGLLGNTQYF. The CDR3 bases are TGTGCCAGTAACCGGGGCCTGCTGGGGAATACGCAGTATTTT. Together with reference TRBV5-8 and TRBJ2-3, the CDR3 gives the full variable domain: EAGVTQSPTHLIKTRGQQATLRCSPISGHTSVYWYQQALGLGLQFLLWYDEGEERNRGNFPPRFSGRQFPNYSSELNVNALELEDSALYLCASNRGLLGNTQYFGPGTRLTVL.

In this sample, this clone turned up a few times. The chain recombines TRBV4-3 with TRBJ1-3; D gene unclear. Trimming took 0 bases from V and 0 from J, leaving 9 bases between them. The CDR3 covers 16 residues. Germline values: CDR1 LGHNA, CDR2 YSLEER. CDR3 residues: CASSQDGPGSGNTIYF. In DNA form, the CDR3 reads TGCGCCAGCAGCCAAGATGGGCCCGGCTCTGGAAACACCATATATTTT.

The rearrangement joins TRBV5-4 to TRBJ1-5; D not resolved. CDR1 is SGHNT and CDR2 is YYREEE in the germline V gene (reference sequence). The CDR3 extends over 13 amino acids. Trimming left V 1 base short and J 7 bases short, with 9 bases between. CDR3 in DNA: TGTGCCAGCAGCTTGCACGGTACCCAGCCCCAGCATTTT. It codes for CASSLHGTQPQHF.

This rearrangement joins TRBV29-1 to TRBJ2-7; TRBD2 might be the D (7 bases). Trimming removed 4 bases from V and 4 bases from J, with 17 bases in between. The length of the CDR3 is 14 residues. Per the germline V gene, CDR1 is SQVTM and CDR2 is ANQGSEA. CDR3 sequence reads: CSVGSGGVWYEQYF. The CDR3, as DNA: TGCAGCGTTGGCTCGGGGGGCGTCTGGTACGAGCAGTACTTC.

The chain is built from TRBV6-7 and TRBJ1-3, with D maybe TRBD1 (5 bases). TRBV6-7 is flagged as an ORF with uncertain function. CDR3 size: 18 residues. Trimming shortened V by 8 bases and J by 2 bases, and 25 bases separated the two germline ends. CDR3 DNA: TGTGCCAGCCGGCGAAAGAATCCTGAAGGGGCTGCTGGAAACACCATATATTTT. Its translation: CASRRKNPEGAAGNTIYF.

This clone occurred a few times. The chain links TRBV3-1 (or the pseudogene TRBV3-2) to TRBJ2-1; no clear D. V was trimmed by 4 bases and J by 5 bases, leaving 9 bases between them. Germline V gene sequence: CDR1 LGHDT, CDR2 YNNKEL (reference sequence). The length of the CDR3 is 13 residues. CDR3 coding DNA: TGTGCCAGCAGCCCTACCTGGGACAATGAGCAGTTCTTC. Translating gives CASSPTWDNEQFF.

J is TRBJ1-6 and V is TRBV5-5; 9 bases agree with TRBD1. Trimming took 0 bases from V and 8 from J; bases not matched to a gene: 3. The CDR3 totals 15 residues. Germline V gene lookup returns CDR1 SGHKS and CDR2 YYEKEE (reference sequence). CDR3: CASSLVGQGDSPLHF. In nucleotides, the CDR3 is TGTGCCAGCAGCTTGGTGGGACAGGGTGATTCACCCCTCCACTTT.

This clone was seen just once. The chain links TRBV19 to TRBJ1-1; D may be TRBD1 (6 bases). The CDR3 has 15 residues. Per the germline V gene, CDR1 is LNHDA and CDR2 is SQIVND (reference sequence). The V gene lost 10 bases and the J gene lost 0 bases, with 18 bases spanning the gap. The CDR3, as DNA: TGTGCCACACGACAGGCGACCCTAATGAACACTGAAGCTTTCTTT. Translating gives CATRQATLMNTEAFF.

The chain joins TRBV11-2 to TRBJ1-3, with D tentatively TRBD1 (5 bases). CDR1 and CDR2 from the germline V gene are SGHAT and FQNNGV. V was cut by 6 bases and J by 0 bases, with 12 bases left in between. The CDR3 runs to 15 residues. The CDR3 DNA reads as TGTGCCAGCAGAGACAGATATCTCTCTGGAAACACCATATATTTT. Its translation: CASRDRYLSGNTIYF. Full variable domain (rest looked up from reference TRBV11-2 and TRBJ1-3): EAGVAQSPRYKIIEKRQSVAFWCNPISGHATLYWYQQILGQGPKLLIQFQNNGVVDDSQLPKDRFSAERLKGVDSTLKIQPAKLEDSAVYLCASRDRYLSGNTIYFGEGSWLTVV.

The CDR3 DNA reads TGCGCCAGCAGCCCCCGAGGGACTCCAGATACGCAGTATTTT. As protein: CASSPRGTPDTQYF. The J gene is TRBJ2-3, the V gene TRBV5-1, with a tentative D call TRBD2 (6 bases). Looked up from germline, CDR1 is SGHRS and CDR2 is YFSETQ. Trimming took 4 bases from V and 4 from J, leaving 13 bases between them. The CDR3 covers 14 residues.

This chain links TRBV7-5 with TRBJ2-5; TRBD2, the D gene given by the table, was not confirmed from the DNA. TRBV7-5 is given as a pseudogene. CDR3 length: 14 amino acids. The CDR3 DNA reads as TGTGTCAGCCTCTCCGGTCGGGGTGGGGAGACCCAGTACTTC. Residues: CVSLSGRGGETQYF.

The chain carries TRBV7-9 and TRBJ2-1; the D gene is possibly TRBD1 (6 bases). Trimming stripped 4 bases from V and 2 bases from J, with 12 bases between. The CDR3 spans 15 residues. Germline values: CDR1 SEHNR, CDR2 FQNEAQ (reference sequence). The DNA of the CDR3 is TGTGCCAGCAGCTCGAACAGGGCTACCTACAATGAGCAGTTCTTC. This encodes CASSSNRATYNEQFF.

The V gene is TRBV7-9, the J gene TRBJ1-1, with D unclear. V lost 5 bases to trimming and J lost 6 bases, with 13 bases between them. There are 13 residues in the CDR3. Per germline, CDR1 SEHNR and CDR2 FQNEAQ (reference sequence). CDR3 loop: CASSPREDPEAFF. As DNA, the CDR3 is TGTGCCAGCAGCCCCCGAGAGGATCCTGAAGCTTTCTTT.

The chain couples TRBV6-6 to TRBJ2-7; D unclear. Germline CDR1 is MNHNY and CDR2 is SVGAGI (reference sequence). CDR3 length: 12 amino acids. With 7 bases removed from V and 4 bases from J, the gap between germline ends came to 11 bases. CDR3 sequence: CASNGGTYEQYF. The CDR3 coding sequence is TGTGCCAGCAACGGCGGTACTTACGAGCAGTACTTC.

V and J are TRBV19 and TRBJ1-1; D not resolved. The CDR3 extends over 14 amino acids. The germline gives CDR1 LNHDA, CDR2 SQIVND (reference sequence). With 3 bases removed from V and 6 bases from J, the gap between germline ends came to 14 bases. The CDR3 here is CASSISIMEPEAFF. The CDR3 DNA sequence: TGTGCCAGTAGTATCAGTATAATGGAGCCTGAAGCTTTCTTT.

The genes are TRBV24-1 and TRBJ2-5, with D unresolved. Germline V CDR1 and CDR2: KGHDR, SFDVKD. With 1 base removed from V and 2 bases from J, the gap between germline ends came to 7 bases. The CDR3 loop spans 14 amino acids. This CDR3 is CATSDFPGQETQYF. The CDR3 region has the DNA TGTGCCACCAGTGATTTTCCAGGTCAAGAGACCCAGTACTTC.

The V call is TRBV10-3, the J call TRBJ2-1; 10 nucleotides match TRBD2. The germline V gene has CDR1 ENHRY and CDR2 SYGVKD. CDR3 size: 14 residues. The V gene end was trimmed by 7 bases and the J gene end by 4 bases; junction bases not matched to a gene: 4. CDR3 in DNA: TGTGCCATCATGCTAGCGGGGGAATACAATGAGCAGTTCTTC. Protein sequence: CAIMLAGEYNEQFF.

The chain couples TRBV19 to TRBJ1-6, with unresolved D. The CDR3 covers 14 residues. The V and J ends lost 7 bases and 7 bases respectively, with 14 bases between them. The germline CDR1 and CDR2 sequences are LNHDA and SQIVND (reference sequence). The CDR3 is CASKGTVPNSPLHF. CDR3 coding DNA: TGTGCCAGTAAGGGCACAGTCCCAAATTCACCCCTCCACTTT.

CDR3 in DNA: TGTGCCAGCAGCTCCAGCGACTACTTGAGCTCCTACAATGAGCAGTTCTTC. Translation gives CASSSSDYLSSYNEQFF. The V and J genes are TRBV6-2 or TRBV6-3 and TRBJ2-1; D might be TRBD2 (5 bases). The ends were cut back, 6 bases at V and 0 bases at J, with 18 bases in the middle. Germline CDR1 MNHEY, CDR2 SVGEGT. This CDR3 spans 17 amino acids.

This clone was seen only once. This CDR3 reads CASSLGPNTGELFF. The CDR3 region has the DNA TGTGCCAGCAGCTTAGGACCGAACACCGGGGAGCTGTTTTTT. V and J are TRBV9 and TRBJ2-2, with no clear D. The V gene's germline CDR1 is SGDLS and CDR2 YYNGEE. The CDR3 extends over 14 amino acids. The V end was cut by 4 bases, the J end by 0 bases, with 7 bases between.

This chain connects TRBV3-1 (or the pseudogene TRBV3-2) to TRBJ1-2; weak D call: TRBD1 (6 bases). In germline, CDR1 is LGHDT, CDR2 YNNKEL (reference sequence). This CDR3 spans 16 amino acids. With 3 bases removed from V and 7 bases from J, the gap between germline ends came to 21 bases. CDR3 nucleotide sequence: TGTGCCAGCAGCCATTTCGAGAGAGGGGGGCAATTTGGCTACACCTTC. This gives the protein CASSHFERGGQFGYTF.

This CDR3 reads CASSDRSFREQYF. The CDR3 region has the DNA TGTGCCAGCAGTGATCGGTCCTTTCGGGAGCAGTACTTC. V usage is TRBV6-1 and J usage is TRBJ2-7; no definite D call. Trimming cost V 3 bases and J 7 bases, with 13 bases left between them. Looked up from germline, CDR1 is MNHNS and CDR2 is SASEGT. The CDR3 is 13 residues long.

This sequence joins TRBV7-2 and TRBJ1-1; 9 bases are shared with TRBD1. The CDR3 spans 14 residues. Germline V lookup: CDR1 SGHTA, CDR2 FQGNSA. The V and J ends lost 3 bases and 4 bases, in that order; junction bases with no gene match: 3. CDR3 protein: CASSLDRGFTEAFF. The CDR3 DNA reads TGTGCCAGCAGCTTGGACAGGGGATTCACTGAAGCTTTCTTT.

CDR3 in amino acids: CASSQGTSGGANNEQFF. Written as DNA, the CDR3 is TGTGCCAGCAGCCAAGGGACTAGCGGGGGGGCGAACAATGAGCAGTTCTTC. V is TRBV5-4 and J is TRBJ2-1, with 16 bases lining up with TRBD2. CDR3 length: 17 amino acids. Germline V gene sequence: CDR1 SGHNT, CDR2 YYREEE (reference sequence). V lost 4 bases to trimming and J lost 5 bases; unmatched junction nucleotides: 6. Full variable domain (remainder filled in from reference TRBV5-4 and TRBJ2-1): ETGVTQSPTHLIKTRGQQVTLRCSSQSGHNTVSWYQQALGQGPQFIFQYYREEENGRGNFPPRFSGLQFPNYSSELNVNALELDDSALYLCASSQGTSGGANNEQFFGPGTRLTVL.